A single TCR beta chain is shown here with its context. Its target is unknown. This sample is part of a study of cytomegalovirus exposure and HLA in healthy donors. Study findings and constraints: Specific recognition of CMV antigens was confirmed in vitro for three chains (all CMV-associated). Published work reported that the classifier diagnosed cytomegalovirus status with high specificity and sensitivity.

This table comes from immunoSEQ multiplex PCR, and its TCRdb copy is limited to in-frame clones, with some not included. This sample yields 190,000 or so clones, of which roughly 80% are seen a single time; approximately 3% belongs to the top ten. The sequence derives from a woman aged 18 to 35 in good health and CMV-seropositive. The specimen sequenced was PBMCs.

DNA for the CDR3: TGTGCCAGTAGTCCCACAGGGCTCTCTGGAAACACCATATATTTT. Protein product: CASSPTGLSGNTIYF. The chain is built from TRBV19 and TRBJ1-3, with TRBD1 as a possible D gene (6 bases). CDR1 and CDR2 from the germline V gene are LNHDA and SQIVND (reference sequence). Deletions cut 5 bases from V and 0 bases from J, with 11 bases between. The CDR3 sequence is 15 residues long.